The entry below describes one T cell receptor beta chain. TCRdb's copy holds only in-frame clones and misses some; the assay was immunoSEQ multiplex PCR. The data hold roughly 70,000 clones, with approximately 93% observed a single time. The record originates from a study of PD-1 blockade in classical Hodgkin lymphoma. The sample's time point: newly diagnosed, previously untreated cHL patient sample. Comparison relied on PBMCs that came from newly diagnosed, untreated classical Hodgkin lymphoma. With V trimmed by 9 bases and J by 1 base, 26 bases remained unmatched. The germline CDR1 and CDR2 sequences are LNHDA and SQIVND (reference sequence). This CDR3 region has 21 residues.

Sequencing was performed on peripheral blood mononuclear cells (PBMCs). The chain recombines TRBV19 with TRBJ1-1; TRBD1 matches at 10 bases. The sequence was collected from a human donor with classical Hodgkin lymphoma. The CDR3 region is CASQGWTGGPISGGRNTEAFF. In DNA form, the CDR3 reads TGTGCCAGCCAAGGATGGACAGGGGGACCAATAAGTGGGGGCCGGAACACTGAAGCTTTCTTT.